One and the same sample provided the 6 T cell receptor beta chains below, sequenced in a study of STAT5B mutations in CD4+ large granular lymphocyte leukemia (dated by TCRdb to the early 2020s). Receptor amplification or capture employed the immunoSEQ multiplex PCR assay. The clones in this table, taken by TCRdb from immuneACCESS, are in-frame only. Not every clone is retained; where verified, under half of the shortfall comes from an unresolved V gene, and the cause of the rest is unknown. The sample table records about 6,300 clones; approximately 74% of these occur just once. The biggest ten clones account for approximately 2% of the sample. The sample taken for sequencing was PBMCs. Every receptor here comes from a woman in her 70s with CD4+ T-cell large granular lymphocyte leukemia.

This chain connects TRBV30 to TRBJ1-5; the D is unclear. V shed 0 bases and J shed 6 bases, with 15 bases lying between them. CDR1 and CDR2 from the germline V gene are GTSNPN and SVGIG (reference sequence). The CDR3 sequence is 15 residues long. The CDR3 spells CAWSVSLTGSQPQHF. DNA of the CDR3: TGTGCCTGGAGTGTTTCATTAACGGGCAGTCAGCCCCAGCATTTT.

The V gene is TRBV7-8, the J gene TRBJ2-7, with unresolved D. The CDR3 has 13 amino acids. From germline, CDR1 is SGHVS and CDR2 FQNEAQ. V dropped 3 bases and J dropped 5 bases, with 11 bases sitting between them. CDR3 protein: CASSLPRSDEQYF. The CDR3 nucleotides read TGTGCCAGCAGCTTGCCCCGTTCGGACGAGCAGTACTTC.

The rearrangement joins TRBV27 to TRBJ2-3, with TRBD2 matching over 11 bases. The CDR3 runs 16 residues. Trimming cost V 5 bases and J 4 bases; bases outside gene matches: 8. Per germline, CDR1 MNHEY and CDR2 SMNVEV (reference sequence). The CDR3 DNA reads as TGTGCCAGCAGTCCCAGGACTAGCGGGTTCCCAGATACGCAGTATTTT. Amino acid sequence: CASSPRTSGFPDTQYF.

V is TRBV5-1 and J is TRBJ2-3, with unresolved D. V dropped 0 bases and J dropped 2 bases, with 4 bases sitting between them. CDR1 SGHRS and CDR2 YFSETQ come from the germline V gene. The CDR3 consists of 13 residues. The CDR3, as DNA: TGCGCCAGCAGCTTGGAGGCCACAGATACGCAGTATTTT. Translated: CASSLEATDTQYF. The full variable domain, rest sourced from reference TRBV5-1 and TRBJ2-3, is KAGVTQTPRYLIKTRGQQVTLSCSPISGHRSVSWYQQTPGQGLQFLFEYFSETQRNKGNFPGRFSGRQFSNSRSEMNVSTLELGDSALYLCASSLEATDTQYFGPGTRLTVL.

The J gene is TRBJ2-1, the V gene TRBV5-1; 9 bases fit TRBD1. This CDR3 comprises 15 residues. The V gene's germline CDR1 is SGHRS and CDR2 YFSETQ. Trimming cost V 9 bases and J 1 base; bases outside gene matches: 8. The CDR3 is CATSTGGVSYNEQFF. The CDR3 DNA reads TGCGCCACCTCTACAGGGGGCGTATCCTACAATGAGCAGTTCTTC.

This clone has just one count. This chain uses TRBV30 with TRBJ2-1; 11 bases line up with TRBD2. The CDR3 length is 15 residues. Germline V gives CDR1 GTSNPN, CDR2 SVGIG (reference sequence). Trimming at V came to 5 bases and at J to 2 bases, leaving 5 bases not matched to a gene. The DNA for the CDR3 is TGTGCCTGGGGTCTAGCGGGGGGCCCCTACAATGAGCAGTTCTTC. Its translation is CAWGLAGGPYNEQFF.